This T cell receptor beta chain was obtained from a study of fetal regulatory T cell absence and autoimmunity (dated by TCRdb to 2016 to 2017). Some background on the complete study: Exocrine pancreas autoimmunity was seen in the IPEX patients without clinical diabetes. Overall study results and their limits: The oligoclonal enrichment was interpreted as support for antigen-driven autoimmunity in the pancreas before birth in IPEX syndrome. Significant oligoclonal enrichment of the TCR compartment was observed in pancreas versus cord blood, with some top clones enriched more than 80-fold. Cord blood and pancreas had broadly similar TRB gene family usage, resembling published neonatal and adult repertoires.

The DNeasy Blood and Tissue Kit was used to extract 2-3 ug of genomic DNA from either umbilical cord blood or frozen pancreas. On this clone itself: Its antigen is unknown. Base qualities were left out, and no much larger clone turns up one base away.

Amplification and barcoding of TCRbeta CDR3 regions were carried out by two-step multiplex PCR on the immunoSEQ human TCRbeta survey platform. Libraries were sequenced on Illumina instruments, and IgH from the same samples was sequenced in parallel. The study's own analysis went as follows. Raw reads were filtered against IMGT V, D, J definitions and binned by a nearest-neighbor algorithm to remove PCR and sequencing errors. A clone was defined as an identical nucleotide sequence, and differential abundance between tissues was tested with a Fisher exact test for each clone using a pFDR threshold of p<0.01. Clones whose frequencies were too low for statistical inference were excluded by a minimum inclusion filter of 10 in either sample. The immunoSEQ Analyzer was used for pairwise clonal comparisons, while IMGT tools were used to assess gene family usage. What TCRdb holds here is the immuneACCESS table cut down to in-frame rearrangements. Part of the clones is not present; checked against another copy, under half of the missing clones reflect an unresolved V gene, and the others are unexplained. The V and J calls and the clone size are those of that table, but D and trimming were determined from the DNA. The sample contains 46,000 or so clones, around 83% of them found a single time. Approximately 0.37% of the sample is in the top ten clones.

The sequencing input was cord blood. This sequence was found in a newborn boy with IPEX syndrome.

The CDR3 reads as follows: CASSRDWSSYEQYF. The DNA reads as follows: TGTGCCAGCAGTAGGGACTGGAGCTCCTACGAGCAGTACTTC. The V and J segments used are TRBV5-4 and TRBJ2-7; possibly the D gene is TRBD2, per 6 matching bases. The CDR3 holds 14 amino acids from the cysteine to the phenylalanine. Kept here is only the CDR3 DNA, which spans 42 bases and is read in frame from base 1. Trimming takes 5 bases from V and 0 bases from J, and the germline ends sit 12 bases apart. CDR1 and CDR2 are drawn from the germline V gene (reference sequence): SGHNT, YYREEE.